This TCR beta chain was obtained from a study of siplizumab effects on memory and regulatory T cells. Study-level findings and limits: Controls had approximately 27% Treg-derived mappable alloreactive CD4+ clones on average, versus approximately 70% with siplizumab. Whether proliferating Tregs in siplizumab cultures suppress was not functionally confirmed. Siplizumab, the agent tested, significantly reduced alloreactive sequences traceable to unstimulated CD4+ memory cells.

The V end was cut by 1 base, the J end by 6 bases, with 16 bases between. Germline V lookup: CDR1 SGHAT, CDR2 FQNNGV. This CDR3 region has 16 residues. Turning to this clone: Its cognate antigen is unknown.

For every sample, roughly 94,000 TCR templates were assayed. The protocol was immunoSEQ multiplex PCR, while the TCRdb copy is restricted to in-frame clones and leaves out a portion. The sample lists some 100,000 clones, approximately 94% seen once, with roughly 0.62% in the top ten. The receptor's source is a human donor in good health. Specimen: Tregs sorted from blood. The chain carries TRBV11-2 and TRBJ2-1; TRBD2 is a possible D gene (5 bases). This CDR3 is CASSLVRGMGPNEQFF. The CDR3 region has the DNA TGTGCCAGCAGCTTAGTTCGGGGAATGGGTCCCAATGAGCAGTTCTTC. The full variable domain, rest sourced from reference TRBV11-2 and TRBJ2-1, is EAGVAQSPRYKIIEKRQSVAFWCNPISGHATLYWYQQILGQGPKLLIQFQNNGVVDDSQLPKDRFSAERLKGVDSTLKIQPAKLEDSAVYLCASSLVRGMGPNEQFFGPGTRLTVL.